The clone carrying this T cell receptor (beta chain) was picked up a small number of times. The source of the sample is a study of blood T cell repertoires in COVID-19. Study as a whole: The United States, Italy and Spain supplied acute and convalescent COVID-19 samples. Nucleic acid was either cDNA or gDNA, and it came from T cells, B-cell-depleted T cells, or PBMCs.

Seattle-derived patients entered the study during active infection and were followed longitudinally. The germline gives CDR1 SQVTM, CDR2 ANQGSEA. CDR3 length: 12 amino acids. Trimming removed 3 bases at V and 0 bases at J, with 5 bases between. In the study's own analysis: Nucleated cell counts were estimated from reference gene primer amplification. TCRdb's copy holds only in-frame clones and misses some; the assay was immunoSEQ multiplex PCR. That table gives V, J and clone size, and the DNA gave D and trimming. The sample has approximately 90,000 clones; about 83% are singletons. The TCR comes from a man between 65 and 85 years old with COVID-19, enrolled during active disease. The specimen was peripheral blood. The rearrangement uses TRBV29-1 and TRBJ1-1; D unresolved. This CDR3 is CSVEGMNTEAFF. For the CDR3, the DNA is TGCAGCGTTGAGGGCATGAACACTGAAGCTTTCTTT.